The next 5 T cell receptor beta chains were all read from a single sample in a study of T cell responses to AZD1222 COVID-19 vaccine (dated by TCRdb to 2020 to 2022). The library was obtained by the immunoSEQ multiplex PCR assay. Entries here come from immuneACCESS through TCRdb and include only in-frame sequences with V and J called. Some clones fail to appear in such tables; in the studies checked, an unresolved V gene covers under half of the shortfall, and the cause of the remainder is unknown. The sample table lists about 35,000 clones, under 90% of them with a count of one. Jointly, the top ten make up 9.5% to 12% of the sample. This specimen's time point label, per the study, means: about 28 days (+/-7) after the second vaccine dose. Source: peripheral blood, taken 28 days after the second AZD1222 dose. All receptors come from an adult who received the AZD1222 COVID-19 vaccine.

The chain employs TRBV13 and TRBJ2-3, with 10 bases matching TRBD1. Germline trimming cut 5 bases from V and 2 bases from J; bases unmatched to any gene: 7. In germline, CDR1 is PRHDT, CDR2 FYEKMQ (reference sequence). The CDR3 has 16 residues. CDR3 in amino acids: CASSLRTGGDTDTQYF. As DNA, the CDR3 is TGTGCCAGCAGCCTCCGGACAGGGGGGGACACAGATACGCAGTATTTT.

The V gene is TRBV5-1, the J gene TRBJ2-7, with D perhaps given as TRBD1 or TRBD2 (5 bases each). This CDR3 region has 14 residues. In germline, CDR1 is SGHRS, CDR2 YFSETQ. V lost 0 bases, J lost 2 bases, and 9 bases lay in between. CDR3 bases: TGCGCCAGCAGCTTGGAGCGGACACCCTACGAGCAGTACTTC. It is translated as CASSLERTPYEQYF.

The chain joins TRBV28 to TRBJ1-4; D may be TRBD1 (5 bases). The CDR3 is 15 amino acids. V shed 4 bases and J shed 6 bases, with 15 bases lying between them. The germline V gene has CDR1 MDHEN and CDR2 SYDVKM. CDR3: CASSSGGAGDEKLFF. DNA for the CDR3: TGTGCCAGCAGTTCGGGTGGGGCCGGGGATGAAAAACTGTTTTTT. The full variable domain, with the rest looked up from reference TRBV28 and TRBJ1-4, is DVKVTQSSRYLVKRTGEKVFLECVQDMDHENMFWYRQDPGLGLRLIYFSYDVKMKEKGDIPEGYSVSREKKERFSLILESASTNQTSMYLCASSSGGAGDEKLFFGSGTQLSVL.

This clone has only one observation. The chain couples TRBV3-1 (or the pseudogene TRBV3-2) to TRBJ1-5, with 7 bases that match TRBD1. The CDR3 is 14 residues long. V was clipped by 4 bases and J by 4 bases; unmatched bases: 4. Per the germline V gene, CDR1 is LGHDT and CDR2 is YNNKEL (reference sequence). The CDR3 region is CASSLGGQNQPQHF. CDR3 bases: TGTGCCAGCAGCCTGGGGGGACAGAATCAGCCCCAGCATTTT.

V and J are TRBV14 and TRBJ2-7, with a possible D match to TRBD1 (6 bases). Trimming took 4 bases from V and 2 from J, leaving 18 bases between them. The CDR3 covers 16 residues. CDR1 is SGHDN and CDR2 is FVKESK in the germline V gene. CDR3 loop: CASSRRTGTYTYEQYF. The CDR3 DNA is TGTGCCAGCAGCCGACGAACCGGGACATATACCTACGAGCAGTACTTC. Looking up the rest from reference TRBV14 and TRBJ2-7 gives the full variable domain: EAGVTQFPSHSVIEKGQTVTLRCDPISGHDNLYWYRRVMGKEIKFLLHFVKESKQDESGMPNNRFLAERTGGTYSTLKVQPAELEDSGVYFCASSRRTGTYTYEQYFGPGTRLTVT.